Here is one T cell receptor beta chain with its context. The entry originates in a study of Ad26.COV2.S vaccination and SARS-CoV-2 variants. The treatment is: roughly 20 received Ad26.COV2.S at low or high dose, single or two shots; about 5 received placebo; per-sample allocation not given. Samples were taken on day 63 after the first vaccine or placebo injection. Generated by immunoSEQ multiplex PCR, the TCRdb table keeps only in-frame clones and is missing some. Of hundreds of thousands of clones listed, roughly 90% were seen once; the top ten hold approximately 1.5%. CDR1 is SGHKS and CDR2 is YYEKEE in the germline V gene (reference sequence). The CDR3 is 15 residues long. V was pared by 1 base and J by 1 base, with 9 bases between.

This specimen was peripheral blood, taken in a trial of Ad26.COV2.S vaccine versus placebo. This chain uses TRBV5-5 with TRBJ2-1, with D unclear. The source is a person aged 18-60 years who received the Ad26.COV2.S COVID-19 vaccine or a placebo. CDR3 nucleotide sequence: TGTGCCAGCAGCTTGATCCAGCCGTCCTACAATGAGCAGTTCTTC. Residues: CASSLIQPSYNEQFF. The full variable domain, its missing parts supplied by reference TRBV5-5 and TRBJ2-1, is DAGVTQSPTHLIKTRGQQVTLRCSPISGHKSVSWYQQVLGQGPQFIFQYYEKEERGRGNFPDRFSARQFPNYSSELNVNALLLGDSALYLCASSLIQPSYNEQFFGPGTRLTVL.